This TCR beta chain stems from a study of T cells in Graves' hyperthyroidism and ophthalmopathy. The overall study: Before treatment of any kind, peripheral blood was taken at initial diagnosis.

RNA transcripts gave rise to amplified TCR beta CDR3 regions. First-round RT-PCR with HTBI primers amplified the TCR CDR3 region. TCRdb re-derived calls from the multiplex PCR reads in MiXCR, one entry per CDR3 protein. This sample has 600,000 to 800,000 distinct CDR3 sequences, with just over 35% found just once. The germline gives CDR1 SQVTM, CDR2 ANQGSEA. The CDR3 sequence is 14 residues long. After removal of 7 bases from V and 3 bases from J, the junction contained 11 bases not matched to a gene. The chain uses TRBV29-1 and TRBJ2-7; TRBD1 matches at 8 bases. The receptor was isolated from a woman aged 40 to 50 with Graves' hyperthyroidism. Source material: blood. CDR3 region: CSATQGAWIYEQYF. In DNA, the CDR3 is TGCAGCGCTACTCAGGGGGCATGGATCTACGAGCAGTACTTC.